Listed below are T cell receptor beta chains from one sample, sequenced in a study of vaccination and CD4 T cells after COVID-19. Their cognate antigens are unknown. TCRdb passed the PCR reads through MiXCR, listing each CDR3 protein once. This sample has around 25,000 distinct CDR3 sequences, with 28% found just once. Source: CD4+ T cells from blood, cultured in vitro, taken about 7 months after SARS-CoV-2 vaccination. These receptors were taken from a human donor who had recovered from COVID-19. CDR3s include the opening cysteine and the closing phenylalanine or tryptophan. The order of the fields is J gene, clone size, V gene, D gene, CDR3 DNA, CDR3 protein. A D gene is named only where the DNA matches it firmly. A row's size may be missing; if present it is once, few, many or a size class.

J: TRBJ2-1
size: -
V: TRBV4-1
D: -
DNA: TGCGCCAGCAGCCAAAGGATCCGAGTTGCCCCCAGGGACAATGAGCAGTTCTTC
CDR3: CASSQRIRVAPRDNEQFF

J: TRBJ1-6
size: -
V: TRBV7-8
D: TRBD1
DNA: TGTGCCAGCAGCTTAGGGACAGGGGTAGGATCACCCCTCCACTTT
CDR3: CASSLGTGVGSPLHF

J: TRBJ2-7
size: -
V: TRBV19
D: TRBD1
DNA: TGTGCCAGTAGTACCCGGGACAGGGGGCTTAATGCCCCCTACGAGCAGTACTTC
CDR3: CASSTRDRGLNAPYEQYF

J: TRBJ1-2
size: -
V: TRBV28
D: TRBD1
DNA: TGTGCCAGCAGCCCGGACAGGGCGAGGGGCTACACCTTC
CDR3: CASSPDRARGYTF

J: TRBJ2-5
size: -
V: TRBV25-1
D: TRBD2
DNA: TGTGCCAGCAGTGAACCAGGACTAGCGGGAGGGAGGGAGACCCAGTACTTC
CDR3: CASSEPGLAGGRETQYF

J: TRBJ1-2
size: -
V: TRBV5-4
D: -
DNA: TGTGCCAGCAGCCCGGCCGGGGGTGACTATGGCTACACCTTC
CDR3: CASSPAGGDYGYTF

J: TRBJ1-2
size: few
V: TRBV28
D: TRBD1
DNA: TGTGCCAGCAGTCGGACAGGGGGCGGATATGGCTACACCTTC
CDR3: CASSRTGGGYGYTF

J: TRBJ1-6
size: -
V: TRBV18
D: TRBD1
DNA: TGTGCCAGCTCACCAGACAGGGGATCCTCACCCCTCCACTTT
CDR3: CASSPDRGSSPLHF

J: TRBJ2-5
size: few
V: TRBV20-1
D: TRBD2
DNA: TGCAGTGCTGCTCCACTAGCGGGAGTGTTTGAGACCCAGTACTTC
CDR3: CSAAPLAGVFETQYF

J: TRBJ2-5
size: -
V: TRBV30
D: -
DNA: TGTGCCTGGAGGGGAGAAGGAGAGACCCAGTACTTC
CDR3: CAWRGEGETQYF

J: TRBJ1-1
size: medium-sized
V: TRBV7-6
D: -
DNA: TGTGCCAGCAGCTCGGGACCGAACACTGAAGCTTTCTTT
CDR3: CASSSGPNTEAFF

J: TRBJ2-7
size: -
V: TRBV6-1
D: TRBD1
DNA: TGTGCCAGCAGCGAGGTCGGGACAGGGATTTACGAGCAGTACTTC
CDR3: CASSEVGTGIYEQYF

J: TRBJ2-7
size: few
V: TRBV7-3
D: -
DNA: TGTGCCAGCAGCTTATTCAGGGACTACGAGCAGTACTTC
CDR3: CASSLFRDYEQYF

J: TRBJ2-5
size: -
V: TRBV5-1
D: -
DNA: TGCGCCAGCATGGAGGATCAGGGAACGACCCAGTACTTC
CDR3: CASMEDQGTTQYF

J: TRBJ2-3
size: few
V: TRBV6-5
D: -
DNA: TGTGCCAGCAGTTACGTTGATACGCAGTATTTT
CDR3: CASSYVDTQYF

J: TRBJ2-7
size: few
V: TRBV6-1
D: TRBD2
DNA: TGTGCCAGCAGTGGACTAGCGGGGAGCTCCTACGAGCAGTACTTC
CDR3: CASSGLAGSSYEQYF

J: TRBJ2-3
size: -
V: TRBV5-4
D: -
DNA: TGTGCCAGCAGCTCGAACCGACAGACAGATACGCAGTATTTT
CDR3: CASSSNRQTDTQYF

J: TRBJ2-5
size: few
V: TRBV5-1
D: TRBD2
DNA: TGCGCCAGCAGCTTGGGGACTAGCGGGAGGGAAGAGACCCAGTACTTC
CDR3: CASSLGTSGREETQYF

J: TRBJ2-1
size: -
V: TRBV7-2
D: -
DNA: TGTGCCAGCAGCTTAGTTGGCAATGAGCAGTTCTTC
CDR3: CASSLVGNEQFF

J: TRBJ2-1
size: -
V: TRBV20-1
D: -
DNA: TGCAGTGCTAGAGATCCGGGGGAGTCCCACAATGAGCAGTTCTTC
CDR3: CSARDPGESHNEQFF

J: TRBJ2-1
size: -
V: TRBV6-1
D: TRBD2
DNA: TGTGCCAGCAGTGAGAGCGGGAGTCCCTACAATGAGCAGTTCTTC
CDR3: CASSESGSPYNEQFF

J: TRBJ2-7
size: -
V: TRBV11-2
D: -
DNA: TGTGCCAGCAGCTTAGATAGTGCCCCTGCTTACTCCTACGAGCAGTACTTC
CDR3: CASSLDSAPAYSYEQYF

J: TRBJ2-3
size: medium-sized
V: TRBV7-2
D: -
DNA: TGTGCCAGCAGCTTAACCGCAGATACGCAGTATTTT
CDR3: CASSLTADTQYF

J: TRBJ2-7
size: -
V: TRBV6-2/TRBV6-3
D: -
DNA: TGTGCCAGCCGTCAAGGTCCACCGGACGAGCAGTACTTC
CDR3: CASRQGPPDEQYF

J: TRBJ1-2
size: few
V: TRBV7-9
D: -
DNA: TGTGCCAGCAGCTTTGGGGGGGATGGCTACACCTTC
CDR3: CASSFGGDGYTF

J: TRBJ1-2
size: few
V: TRBV27
D: -
DNA: TGTGCCAGCAGTTTAAGTGGGAACTATGGCTACACCTTC
CDR3: CASSLSGNYGYTF

J: TRBJ2-1
size: few
V: TRBV6-1
D: -
DNA: TGTGCCAGCGGGAATGGACATGAGCAGTTCTTC
CDR3: CASGNGHEQFF

J: TRBJ2-7
size: -
V: TRBV2
D: TRBD2
DNA: TGTGCCAGCACGGGGAGCGGGAGGAGTCAGTACTTC
CDR3: CASTGSGRSQYF

J: TRBJ1-1
size: -
V: TRBV28
D: -
DNA: TGTGCCAGCAGTTCTCGCCAGGGACCTGAAGCTTTCTTT
CDR3: CASSSRQGPEAFF

J: TRBJ1-1
size: medium-sized
V: TRBV27
D: -
DNA: TGTGCCAGCAGTGCCAGGAGGGGAAGGGATACTGAAGCTTTCTTT
CDR3: CASSARRGRDTEAFF

J: TRBJ2-3
size: few
V: TRBV19
D: -
DNA: TGTGCCAGTAGTACGGCAGATACGCAGTATTTT
CDR3: CASSTADTQYF